The present TCR beta chain was sequenced within a study of patients and donors after allogeneic stem cell transplantation. V shed 7 bases, J shed 6 bases, and the junction held 9 bases outside the gene matches. Germline CDR1 and CDR2: SGHNT and YENEEA. The CDR3 has 14 amino acids. TCRdb independently ran MiXCR on the RT-PCR reads; one entry per CDR3 protein. The sample shows 390,000 or so distinct CDR3 sequences, 16% of them seen only once. The V gene is TRBV11-3, the J gene TRBJ2-7, with TRBD1 identical over 10 bases. Sequenced material: blood, either unsorted or a sorted T cell fraction (not recorded which). The TCR comes from a human donor who was either an allogeneic HSCT recipient or a stem cell or donor lymphocyte infusion donor (not recorded which). It is not recorded whose cells these are; they may come from a transplant donor. The DNA of the CDR3 is TGTGCCAGCAACACCGGGACAGGGGCGGTCGAGCAGTACTTC. Protein product: CASNTGTGAVEQYF. Looking up the rest from reference TRBV11-3 and TRBJ2-7 gives the full variable domain: EAGVVQSPRYKIIEKKQPVAFWCNPISGHNTLYWYLQNLGQGPELLIRYENEEAVDDSQLPKDRFSAERLKGVDSTLKIQPAELGDSAVYLCASNTGTGAVEQYFGPGTRLTVT.